This T cell receptor (beta chain) was sequenced during a study of blood T cell repertoires in COVID-19. Study details: The United States, Italy and Spain provided the acute and convalescent COVID-19 samples.

In germline, CDR1 is SGHDN, CDR2 FVKESK. This CDR3 has 14 residues. After removal of 5 bases from V and 1 base from J, the junction contained 4 bases not matched to a gene. As originally analysed: From reference gene primer amplification, estimates of nucleated cell counts were derived. Measured with immunoSEQ multiplex PCR; TCRdb has only the in-frame clones, and not every one. That table gives V, J and clone size, and the DNA gave D and trimming. The profile covers 200,000 to 250,000 clones, with about four fifths appearing a single time and roughly 7.8% taken by the ten largest. The sequenced sample was peripheral blood. The clonotype was recovered from an elderly woman with COVID-19, enrolled during active disease. The chain has TRBV14 and TRBJ1-1; 7 bases agree with TRBD1. CDR3 sequence (DNA): TGTGCCAGCAGCTCTGGGACAGCGAACACTGAAGCTTTCTTT. This encodes CASSSGTANTEAFF.